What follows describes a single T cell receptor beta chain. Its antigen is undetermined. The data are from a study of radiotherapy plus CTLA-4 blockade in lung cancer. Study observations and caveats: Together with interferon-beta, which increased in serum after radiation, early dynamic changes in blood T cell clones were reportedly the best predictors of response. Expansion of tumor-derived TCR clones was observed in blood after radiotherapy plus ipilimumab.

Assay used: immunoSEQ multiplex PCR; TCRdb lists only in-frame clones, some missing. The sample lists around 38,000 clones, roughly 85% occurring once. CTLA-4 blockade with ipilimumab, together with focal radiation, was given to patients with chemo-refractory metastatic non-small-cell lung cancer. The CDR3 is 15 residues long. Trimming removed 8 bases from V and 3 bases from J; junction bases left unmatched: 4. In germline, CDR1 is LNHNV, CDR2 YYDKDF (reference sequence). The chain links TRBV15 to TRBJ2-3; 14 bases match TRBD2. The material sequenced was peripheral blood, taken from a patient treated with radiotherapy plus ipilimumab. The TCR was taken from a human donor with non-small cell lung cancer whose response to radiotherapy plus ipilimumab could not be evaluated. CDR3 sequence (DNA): TGTGCCACCGGTGGGACTAGCGGGAGAACAGATACGCAGTATTTT. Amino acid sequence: CATGGTSGRTDTQYF.